The next 14 T cell receptor beta chains were all read from a single sample in a study of cytomegalovirus exposure and HLA in healthy donors. PCR was performed using 60 Vbeta and 13 Jbeta primers. Profiling relied on immunoSEQ multiplex PCR, and the TCRdb table lists in-frame clones only, not all of them. This table has 150,000 to 200,000 clones, roughly 85% appearing once. What was sequenced was PBMCs. Receptors originate from a male donor in good health and CMV-seronegative.

This clone came up once. The chain joins TRBV29-1 to TRBJ2-7, with 8 bases aligning to TRBD2. The junction had 5 bases not matched to a gene; V was cut back by 4 bases and J by 3 bases. The CDR3 length is 13 residues. Germline CDR1 reads SQVTM; CDR2 reads ANQGSEA. The CDR3 region is CSVGASGLYEQYF. For the CDR3, the DNA is TGCAGCGTTGGGGCTAGCGGGCTCTACGAGCAGTACTTC.

This clone has more than one count but fewer than ten. V gene TRBV5-1 combines with J gene TRBJ2-3; 8 nucleotides agree with TRBD2. The CDR3 runs 15 residues. The J segment lost 0 bases and the V segment lost 7 bases, leaving 7 bases of the junction unmatched. From germline, CDR1 is SGHRS and CDR2 YFSETQ. The CDR3 DNA reads TGCGCCAGCGGTGCGGGGGGTGGTAGCACAGATACGCAGTATTTT. The encoded protein is CASGAGGGSTDTQYF.

The chain joins TRBV29-1 to TRBJ2-3, with 9 bases lining up with TRBD2. The germline CDR1 and CDR2 sequences are SQVTM and ANQGSEA. The CDR3 sequence is 13 residues long. After removal of 3 bases from V and 4 bases from J, the junction contained 2 bases not matched to a gene. CDR3 amino acids: CSVEAGGADTQYF. CDR3 in DNA: TGCAGCGTTGAGGCGGGGGGGGCAGATACGCAGTATTTT.

The genes are TRBV7-9 and TRBJ1-2, with TRBD1 matching 9 bases. V was pared by 6 bases and J by 4 bases, with 9 bases of the junction left unmatched. CDR1 is SEHNR and CDR2 is FQNEAQ in the germline V gene (reference sequence). CDR3 size: 15 residues. The CDR3 loop is CASRSGTGFFYGYTF. The DNA for the CDR3 is TGTGCCAGCAGGTCCGGGACAGGGTTTTTCTATGGCTACACCTTC.

The genes are TRBV7-2 and TRBJ2-3; 13 nucleotides line up with TRBD2. Germline V gives CDR1 SGHTA, CDR2 FQGNSA. V gave up 5 bases and J gave up 5 bases; unmatched junction bases: 16. This CDR3 has 19 residues. This CDR3 is CASSQPHNGLAGVLDTQYF. DNA for the CDR3: TGTGCCAGCAGCCAGCCTCATAACGGACTAGCGGGAGTTTTAGATACGCAGTATTTT.

The V call is TRBV11-2, the J call TRBJ1-1; TRBD1 agrees at 7 bases. Germline V gives CDR1 SGHAT, CDR2 FQNNGV. The junction had 5 bases not matched to a gene; V was cut back by 0 bases and J by 10 bases. CDR3 length: 13 amino acids. DNA for the CDR3: TGTGCCAGCAGCTTAGATCGAAGGGGGCGAGCTTTCTTT. It codes for CASSLDRRGRAFF.

CDR3 sequence reads: CASSLQRSGTNEQFF. In DNA form, the CDR3 reads TGTGCCAGCTCATTACAGCGTTCTGGGACAAATGAGCAGTTCTTC. The J gene is TRBJ2-1, the V gene TRBV18; TRBD1 is a possible D gene (6 bases). CDR3 size: 15 residues. Per the germline V gene, CDR1 is KGHSH and CDR2 is LQKENI. With 5 bases removed from V and 7 bases from J, the gap between germline ends came to 18 bases.

This sequence joins TRBV5-1 and TRBJ2-3, with 9 bases that match TRBD2. CDR3 length: 16 amino acids. Germline values: CDR1 SGHRS, CDR2 YFSETQ. V lost 3 bases, J lost 2 bases, and 7 bases stayed unmatched. The CDR3 reads CASSSGLAVTTDTQYF. In DNA, the CDR3 is TGCGCCAGCAGCTCGGGACTAGCAGTAACCACAGATACGCAGTATTTT.

This clone turned up a few times. The chain is built from TRBV11-1 and TRBJ2-7; 8 nucleotides agree with TRBD1. Looked up from germline, CDR1 is SGHAT and CDR2 is FQDESV (reference sequence). V shed 4 bases, J shed 5 bases, and the junction held 10 bases outside the gene matches. CDR3 size: 15 residues. CDR3 sequence: CASSSWGDRGDEQYF. The DNA of the CDR3 is TGTGCCAGCAGCTCATGGGGTGACAGGGGTGACGAGCAGTACTTC.

The CDR3 protein is CASSRKSIGANEKLFF. In DNA form, the CDR3 reads TGTGCCAGTAGTAGAAAGTCTATCGGGGCTAATGAAAAACTGTTTTTT. The chain carries TRBV19 and TRBJ1-4; D gene unclear. Trimming removed 4 bases at V and 3 bases at J, with 15 bases between. Germline V lookup: CDR1 LNHDA, CDR2 SQIVND (reference sequence). This CDR3 spans 16 amino acids.

The V and J genes are TRBV9 and TRBJ2-5, with D maybe TRBD2 (6 bases). The germline V and J ends were trimmed by 2 bases and 5 bases, with 13 bases remaining between them. The germline V gene has CDR1 SGDLS and CDR2 YYNGEE. The CDR3 extends over 14 amino acids. CDR3: CASSVTSGGETQYF. The CDR3 nucleotides are TGTGCCAGCAGCGTGACCTCCGGAGGGGAGACCCAGTACTTC.

V and J are TRBV5-1 and TRBJ1-2; 7 nucleotides match TRBD1. With 4 bases clipped from V and 5 bases from J, the junction kept 8 bases outside the gene matches. The CDR3 loop spans 14 amino acids. Germline V gene data show CDR1 as SGHRS and CDR2 as YFSETQ. CDR3 residues: CASSRDSPSYGYTF. CDR3 nucleotides: TGCGCCAGCAGCCGGGACAGCCCTAGTTATGGCTACACCTTC.

This rearrangement joins TRBV7-2 to TRBJ2-5; 7 nucleotides match TRBD2. The DNA end is more similar to TRBJ2-7, so the J call may be wrong. Germline V gives CDR1 SGHTA, CDR2 FQGNSA. This CDR3 is built from 15 residues. The CDR3, as DNA: TGTGCCAGCAGCGCGGCTAGCGGTAGCTTGTACGAGCAGTACTTC. As protein: CASSAASGSLYEQYF.

DNA of the CDR3: TGTGCCAGTAGTATCGGACAGGAGGCGGCCTACGAGCAGTACTTC. Its translation is CASSIGQEAAYEQYF. V usage is TRBV19 and J usage is TRBJ2-7, with 7 bases lining up with TRBD1. J gave up 2 bases and V 3 bases, and 7 bases lay outside the gene matches. Germline CDR1 LNHDA, CDR2 SQIVND (reference sequence). The CDR3 runs 15 residues.